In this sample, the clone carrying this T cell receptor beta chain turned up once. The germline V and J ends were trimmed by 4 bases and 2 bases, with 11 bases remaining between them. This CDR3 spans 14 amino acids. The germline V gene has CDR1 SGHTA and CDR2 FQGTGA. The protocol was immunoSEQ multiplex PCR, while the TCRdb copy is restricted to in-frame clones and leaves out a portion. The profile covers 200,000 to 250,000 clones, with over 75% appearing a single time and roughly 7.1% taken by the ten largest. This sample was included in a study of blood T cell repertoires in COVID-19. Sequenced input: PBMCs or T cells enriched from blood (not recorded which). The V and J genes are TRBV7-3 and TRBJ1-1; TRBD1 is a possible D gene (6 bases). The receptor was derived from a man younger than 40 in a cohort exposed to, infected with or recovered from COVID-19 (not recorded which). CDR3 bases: TGTGCCAGCAGCTCTGGACAGCTCAACACTGAAGCTTTCTTT. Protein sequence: CASSSGQLNTEAFF.